The sequence of this TCR beta chain was determined in a study of regulatory T cells in long-lasting Graves disease. Arm-PCR of CDR3 regions and iRepertoire HTBI primers were used to build TCR beta libraries. TCRdb recomputed calls from the multiplex PCR reads with MiXCR, one row per CDR3 protein. The sample records 400,000 to 550,000 distinct CDR3 sequences, around 14% being singletons. From germline, CDR1 is SEHNR and CDR2 FQNEAQ (reference sequence). The CDR3 totals 15 residues. The V segment lost 1 base and the J segment 5 bases; nucleotides outside the gene matches: 4. This clonotype was seen ten or more times. No antigen is known for it. Time point noted: newly diagnosed GD, antithyroid drugs for less than 3 months. PBMC-derived RNA was used for the TCR library. Regarding the study as a whole: More public clonotypes were shared by persistent patients (about 3,000) than by new patients (about 970). Lower TCR diversity was seen in persistent Graves' patients than in newly diagnosed ones. Persistent disease was characterized by preferential usage of TRBV28, TRBJ1-2 and TRBJ2-5.

These data were also reused for a study on T cells in Graves' hyperthyroidism and ophthalmopathy. That paper states: For the diagnoses, clinical symptoms, serum thyroxine and TRAb, thyroid ultrasound and orbital computed tomography were used.

The genes are TRBV7-9 and TRBJ2-5; 10 nucleotides align to TRBD2. The sequence derives from a woman in her 30s with Graves disease. The starting material was peripheral blood mononuclear cells (PBMCs), obtained at new diagnosis, from a patient treated with antithyroid drugs. The CDR3 DNA reads as TGTGCCAGCAGCTTAGTTAGCGGGAGGTTGGAGACCCAGTACTTC. The encoded protein is CASSLVSGRLETQYF.